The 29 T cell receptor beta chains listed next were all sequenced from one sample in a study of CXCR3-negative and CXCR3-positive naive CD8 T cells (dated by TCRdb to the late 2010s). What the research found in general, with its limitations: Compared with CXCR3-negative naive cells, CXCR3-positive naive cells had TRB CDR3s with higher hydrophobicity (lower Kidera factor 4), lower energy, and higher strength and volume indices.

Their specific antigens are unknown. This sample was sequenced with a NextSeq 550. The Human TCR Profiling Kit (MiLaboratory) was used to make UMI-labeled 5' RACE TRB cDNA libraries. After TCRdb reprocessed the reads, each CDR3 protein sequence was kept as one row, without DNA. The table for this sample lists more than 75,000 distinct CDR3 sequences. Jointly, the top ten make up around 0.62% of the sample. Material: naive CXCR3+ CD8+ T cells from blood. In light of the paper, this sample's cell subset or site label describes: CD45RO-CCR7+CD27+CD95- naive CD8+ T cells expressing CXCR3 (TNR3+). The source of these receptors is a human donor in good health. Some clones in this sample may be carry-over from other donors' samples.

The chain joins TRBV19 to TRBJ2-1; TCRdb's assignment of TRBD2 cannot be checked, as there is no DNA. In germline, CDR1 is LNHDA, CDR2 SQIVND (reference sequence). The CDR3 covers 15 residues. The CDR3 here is CASSIFAGGVSEQFF.

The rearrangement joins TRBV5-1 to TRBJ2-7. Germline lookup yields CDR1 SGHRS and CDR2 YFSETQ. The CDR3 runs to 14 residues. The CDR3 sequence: CASSSGRRSYEQYF.

The CDR3 loop reads CATDPGLAGIQFF. J is TRBJ2-1 and V is TRBV12-3 or TRBV12-4; TCRdb designates TRBD2, a call that cannot be tested without DNA. The CDR3 totals 13 residues.

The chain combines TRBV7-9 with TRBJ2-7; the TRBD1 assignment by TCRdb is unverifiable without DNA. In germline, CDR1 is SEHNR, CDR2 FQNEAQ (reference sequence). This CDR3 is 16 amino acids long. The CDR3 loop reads CASSWGGSSPSYEQYF.

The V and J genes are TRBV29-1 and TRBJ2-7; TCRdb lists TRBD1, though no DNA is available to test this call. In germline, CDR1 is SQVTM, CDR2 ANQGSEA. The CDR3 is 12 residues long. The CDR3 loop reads CSAGTGQYEQYF.

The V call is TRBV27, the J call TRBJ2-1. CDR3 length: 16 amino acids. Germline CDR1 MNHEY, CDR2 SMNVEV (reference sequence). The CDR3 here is CASSLIRTDSYNEQFF.

This CDR3 reads CSVAGGQTYNEQFF. The V and J genes are TRBV29-1 and TRBJ2-1; TCRdb returns TRBD1, unconfirmable since there is no DNA. The germline CDR1 and CDR2 sequences are SQVTM and ANQGSEA. There are 14 residues in the CDR3.

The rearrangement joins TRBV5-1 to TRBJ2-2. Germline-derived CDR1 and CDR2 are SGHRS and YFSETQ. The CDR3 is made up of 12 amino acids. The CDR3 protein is CASSLVAGELFF.

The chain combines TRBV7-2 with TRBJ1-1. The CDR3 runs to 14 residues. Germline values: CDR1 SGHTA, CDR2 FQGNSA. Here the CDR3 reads CASSFLPLDTEAFF.

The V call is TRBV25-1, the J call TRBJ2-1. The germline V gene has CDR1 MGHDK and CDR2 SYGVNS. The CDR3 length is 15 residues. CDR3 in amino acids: CASSKTPSSYNEQFF. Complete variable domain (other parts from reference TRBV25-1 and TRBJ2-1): EADIYQTPRYLVIGTGKKITLECSQTMGHDKMYWYQQDPGMELHLIHYSYGVNSTEKGDLSSESTVSRIRTEHFPLTLESARPSHTSQYLCASSKTPSSYNEQFFGPGTRLTVL.

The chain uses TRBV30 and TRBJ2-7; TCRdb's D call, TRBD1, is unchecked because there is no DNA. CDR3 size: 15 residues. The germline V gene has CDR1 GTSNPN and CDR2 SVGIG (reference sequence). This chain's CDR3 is CAWSDFLRGNYEQYF.

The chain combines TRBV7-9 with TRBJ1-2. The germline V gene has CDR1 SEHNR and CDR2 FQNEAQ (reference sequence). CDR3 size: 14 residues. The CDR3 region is CASSLALLGQDYTF.

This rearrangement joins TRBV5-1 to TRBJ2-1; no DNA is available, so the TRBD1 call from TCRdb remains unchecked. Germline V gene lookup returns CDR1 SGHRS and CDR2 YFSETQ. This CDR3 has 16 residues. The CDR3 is CASRSRGTAPYNEQFF.

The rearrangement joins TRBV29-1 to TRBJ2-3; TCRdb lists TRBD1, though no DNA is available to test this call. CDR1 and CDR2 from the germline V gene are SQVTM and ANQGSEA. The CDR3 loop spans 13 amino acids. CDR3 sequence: CSVAGTSTDTQYF.

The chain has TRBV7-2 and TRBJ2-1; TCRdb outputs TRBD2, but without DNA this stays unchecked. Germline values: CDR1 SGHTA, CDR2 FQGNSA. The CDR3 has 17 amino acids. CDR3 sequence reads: CASSDASGGFSYNEQFF.

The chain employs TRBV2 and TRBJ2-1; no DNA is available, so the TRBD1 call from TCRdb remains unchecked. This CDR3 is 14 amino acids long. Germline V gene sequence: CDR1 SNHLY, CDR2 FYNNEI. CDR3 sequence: CASSSVLGGNEQFF.

The CDR3 region is CASSLDGGQETQYF. The chain couples TRBV7-6 to TRBJ2-5. Germline CDR1 SGHVS, CDR2 FNYEAQ. The CDR3 is 14 amino acids.

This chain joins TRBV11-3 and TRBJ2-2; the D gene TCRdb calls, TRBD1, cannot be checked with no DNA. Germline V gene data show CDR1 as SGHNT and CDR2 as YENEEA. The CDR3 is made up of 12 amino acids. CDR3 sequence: CASSPQGGELFF. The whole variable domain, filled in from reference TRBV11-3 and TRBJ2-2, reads EAGVVQSPRYKIIEKKQPVAFWCNPISGHNTLYWYLQNLGQGPELLIRYENEEAVDDSQLPKDRFSAERLKGVDSTLKIQPAELGDSAVYLCASSPQGGELFFGEGSRLTVL.

The CDR3 loop is CAHSTAGYEVRPQHF. The gene calls are TRBV28 and TRBJ1-5. The CDR3 runs to 15 residues. Germline V CDR1 and CDR2: MDHEN, SYDVKM.

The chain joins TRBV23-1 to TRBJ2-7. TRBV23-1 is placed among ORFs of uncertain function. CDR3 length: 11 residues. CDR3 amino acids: CASTPSYEQYF.

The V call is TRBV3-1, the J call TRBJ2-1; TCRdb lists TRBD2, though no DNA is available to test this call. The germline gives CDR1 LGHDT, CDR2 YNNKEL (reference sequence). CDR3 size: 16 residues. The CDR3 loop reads CASSRRLAGMDNEQFF.

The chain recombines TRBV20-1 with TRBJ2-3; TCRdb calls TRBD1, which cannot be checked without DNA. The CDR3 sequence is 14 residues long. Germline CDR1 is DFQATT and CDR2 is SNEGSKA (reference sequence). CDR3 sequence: CSATSLFGGNTQYF.

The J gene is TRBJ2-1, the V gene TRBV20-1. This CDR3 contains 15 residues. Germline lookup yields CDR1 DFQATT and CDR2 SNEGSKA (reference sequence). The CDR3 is CSARDLTSSYNEQFF.

The CDR3 loop reads CASSPVPGQGSFVGYTF. The chain couples TRBV18 to TRBJ1-2; lacking DNA, the TRBD1 call made by TCRdb goes unchecked. Per the germline V gene, CDR1 is KGHSH and CDR2 is LQKENI. The CDR3 is 17 amino acids.

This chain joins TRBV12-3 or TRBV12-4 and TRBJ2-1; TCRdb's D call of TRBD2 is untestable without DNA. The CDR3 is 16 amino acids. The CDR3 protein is CASSSSEREGPNEQFF.

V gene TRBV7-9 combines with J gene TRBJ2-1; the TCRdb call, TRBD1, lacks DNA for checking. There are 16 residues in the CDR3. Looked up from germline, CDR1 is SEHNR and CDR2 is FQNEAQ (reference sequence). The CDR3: CASSQWLGGRDNEQFF.

The CDR3 is CASSLLRGPTYNEQFF. The chain joins TRBV14 to TRBJ2-1; TCRdb returns TRBD1, unconfirmable since there is no DNA. From germline, CDR1 is SGHDN and CDR2 FVKESK. CDR3 length: 16 amino acids.

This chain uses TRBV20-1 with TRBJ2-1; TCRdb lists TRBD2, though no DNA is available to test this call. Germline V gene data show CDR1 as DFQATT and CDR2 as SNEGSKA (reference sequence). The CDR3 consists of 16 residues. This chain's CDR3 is CSALEGLAGIHNEQFF.

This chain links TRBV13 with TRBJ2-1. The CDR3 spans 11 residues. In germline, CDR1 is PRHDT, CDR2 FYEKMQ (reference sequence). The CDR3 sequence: CASSFNSEQFF.